This TCR beta chain is from a study of technical replicates of blood from a few donors. Assay used: immunoSEQ multiplex PCR; TCRdb lists only in-frame clones, some missing. Of 72,000 or so clones listed, about 90% were seen once; the top ten hold under 0.45%. The sequence came from a human donor in good health. Input material: T cells isolated from PBMCs.

DNA of the CDR3: TGTGCCAGCAGTTGGGGACAGTCGTTCCAAAAAGAGACCCAGTACTTC. It specifies CASSWGQSFQKETQYF. The rearrangement uses TRBV28 and TRBJ2-5; 7 bases match TRBD1. CDR1 is MDHEN and CDR2 is SYDVKM in the germline V gene. The CDR3 is 16 amino acids. The ends lost 4 bases at V and 3 bases at J; junction bases unmatched: 11.